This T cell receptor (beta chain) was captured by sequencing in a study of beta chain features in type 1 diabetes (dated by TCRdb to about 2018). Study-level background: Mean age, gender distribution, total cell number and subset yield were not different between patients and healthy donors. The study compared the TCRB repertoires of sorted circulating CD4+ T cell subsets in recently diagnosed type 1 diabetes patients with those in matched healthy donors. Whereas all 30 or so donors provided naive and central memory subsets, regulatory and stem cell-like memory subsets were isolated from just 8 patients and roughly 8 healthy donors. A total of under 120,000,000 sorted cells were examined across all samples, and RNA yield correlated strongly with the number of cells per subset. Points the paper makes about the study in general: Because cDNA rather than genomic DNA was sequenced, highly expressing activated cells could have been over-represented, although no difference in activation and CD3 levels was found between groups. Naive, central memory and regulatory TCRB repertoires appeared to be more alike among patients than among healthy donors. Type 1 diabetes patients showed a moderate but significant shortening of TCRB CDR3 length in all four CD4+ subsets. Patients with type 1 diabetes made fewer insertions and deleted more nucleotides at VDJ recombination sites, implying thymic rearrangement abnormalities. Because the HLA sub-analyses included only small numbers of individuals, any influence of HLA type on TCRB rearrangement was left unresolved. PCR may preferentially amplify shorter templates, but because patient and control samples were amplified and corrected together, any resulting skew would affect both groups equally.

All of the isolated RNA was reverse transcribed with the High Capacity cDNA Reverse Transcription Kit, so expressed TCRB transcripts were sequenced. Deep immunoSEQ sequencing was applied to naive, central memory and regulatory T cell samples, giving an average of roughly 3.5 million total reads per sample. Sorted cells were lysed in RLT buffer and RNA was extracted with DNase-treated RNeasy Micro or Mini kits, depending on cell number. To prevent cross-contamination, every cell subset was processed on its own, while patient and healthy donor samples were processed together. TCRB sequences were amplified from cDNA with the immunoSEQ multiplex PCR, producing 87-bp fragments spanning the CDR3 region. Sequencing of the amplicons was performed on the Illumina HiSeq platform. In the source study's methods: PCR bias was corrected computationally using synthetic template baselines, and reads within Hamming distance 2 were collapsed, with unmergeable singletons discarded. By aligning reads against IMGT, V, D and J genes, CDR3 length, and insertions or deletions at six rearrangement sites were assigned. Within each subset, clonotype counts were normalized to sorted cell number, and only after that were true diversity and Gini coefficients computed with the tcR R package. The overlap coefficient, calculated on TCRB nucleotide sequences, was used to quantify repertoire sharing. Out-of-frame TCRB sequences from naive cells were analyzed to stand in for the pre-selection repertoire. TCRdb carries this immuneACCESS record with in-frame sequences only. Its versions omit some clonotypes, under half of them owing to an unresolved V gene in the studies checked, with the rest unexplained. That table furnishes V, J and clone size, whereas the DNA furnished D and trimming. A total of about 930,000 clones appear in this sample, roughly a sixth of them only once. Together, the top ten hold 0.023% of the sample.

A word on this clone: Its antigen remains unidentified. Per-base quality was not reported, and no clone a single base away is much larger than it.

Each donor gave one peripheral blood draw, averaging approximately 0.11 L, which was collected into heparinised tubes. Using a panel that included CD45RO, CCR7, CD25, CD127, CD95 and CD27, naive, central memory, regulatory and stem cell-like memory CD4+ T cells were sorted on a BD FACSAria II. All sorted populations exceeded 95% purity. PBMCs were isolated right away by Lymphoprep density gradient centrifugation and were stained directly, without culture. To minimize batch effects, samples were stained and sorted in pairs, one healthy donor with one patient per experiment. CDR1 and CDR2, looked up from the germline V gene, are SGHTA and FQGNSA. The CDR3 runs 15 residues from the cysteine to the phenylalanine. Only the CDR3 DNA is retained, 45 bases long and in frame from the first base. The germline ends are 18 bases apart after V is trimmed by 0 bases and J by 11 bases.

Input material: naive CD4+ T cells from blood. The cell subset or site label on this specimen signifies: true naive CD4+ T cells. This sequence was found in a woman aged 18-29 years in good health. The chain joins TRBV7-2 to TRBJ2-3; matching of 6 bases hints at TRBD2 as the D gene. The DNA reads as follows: TGTGCCAGCAGCTTAGCGGGACTCCTGCCAGGCGAGCAGTATTTT. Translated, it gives CASSLAGLLPGEQYF. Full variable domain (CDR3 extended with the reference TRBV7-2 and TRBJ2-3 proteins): GAGVSQSPSNKVTEKGKDVELRCDPISGHTALYWYRQSLGQGLEFLIYFQGNSAPDKSGLPSDRFSAERTGGSVSTLTIQRTQQEDSAVYLCASSLAGLLPGEQYFGPGTRLTVL.